One and the same sample provided the 32 T cell receptor beta chains below, sequenced in a study of OX40 agonist ivuxolimab in advanced cancers. TCRdb keeps only in-frame clones here, not all; method: immunoSEQ multiplex PCR. This sample has 30,000 to 45,000 clones, with roughly 80% found just once. The sample in question was CD4+ or CD8+ T cells sorted from blood, obtained in a trial of the OX40 agonist ivuxolimab. Receptors originate from an adult with an advanced solid tumor such as melanoma, head and neck, liver or kidney cancer.

The chain combines TRBV19 with TRBJ2-2, with TRBD1 identical over 10 bases. Germline V gene lookup returns CDR1 LNHDA and CDR2 SQIVND (reference sequence). The CDR3 length is 17 residues. J was trimmed by 6 bases and V by 1 base; bases with no gene match: 8. The CDR3 region has the DNA TGTGCCAGTAGTATAGTTTCGGACAGGGGGAGCGCCGGGGAGCTGTTTTTT. Translated: CASSIVSDRGSAGELFF.

V usage is TRBV7-9 and J usage is TRBJ1-5, with a weak D call TRBD1 (6 bases). The CDR3 is made up of 15 amino acids. Per the germline V gene, CDR1 is SEHNR and CDR2 is FQNEAQ (reference sequence). Trimming took off 5 bases at V and 1 base at J, with 12 bases between the two ends. The CDR3 DNA reads as TGTGCCAGCAGCCAAGGCGGACAGAGCAATCAGCCCCAGCATTTT. Protein product: CASSQGGQSNQPQHF. The entire variable domain, with the rest obtained from reference TRBV7-9 and TRBJ1-5, is as follows: DTGVSQNPRHKITKRGQNVTFRCDPISEHNRLYWYRQTLGQGPEFLTYFQNEAQLEKSRLLSDRFSAERPKGSFSTLEIQRTEQGDSAMYLCASSQGGQSNQPQHFGDGTRLSIL.

The chain is built from TRBV7-2 and TRBJ1-1, with unresolved D. Germline CDR1 and CDR2: SGHTA and FQGNSA. The CDR3 totals 14 residues. V gave up 1 base and J gave up 2 bases, with 8 bases separating them. The CDR3 is CASSLVLGNTEAFF. CDR3 in DNA: TGTGCCAGCAGCTTAGTCCTCGGAAACACTGAAGCTTTCTTT. Combining the CDR3 with reference TRBV7-2 and TRBJ1-1 gives the whole variable domain GAGVSQSPSNKVTEKGKDVELRCDPISGHTALYWYRQSLGQGLEFLIYFQGNSAPDKSGLPSDRFSAERTGGSVSTLTIQRTQQEDSAVYLCASSLVLGNTEAFFGQGTRLTVV.

V usage is TRBV18 and J usage is TRBJ2-5; either TRBD1 or TRBD2 may supply D (5 bases each). This CDR3 comprises 15 residues. Germline V CDR1 and CDR2: KGHSH, LQKENI. With 3 bases removed from V and 5 bases from J, the gap between germline ends came to 16 bases. The CDR3 DNA follows: TGTGCCAGCTCACCGGGGACGGCGGTGGAGGAGACCCAGTACTTC. Translated, it gives CASSPGTAVEETQYF.

J is TRBJ1-4 and V is TRBV5-1, with 7 nucleotides matching TRBD1. Germline assignment: CDR1 SGHRS and CDR2 YFSETQ. CDR3 length: 16 residues. V gave up 0 bases and J gave up 8 bases; unmatched junction bases: 10. CDR3 sequence reads: CASSLEPTGTGEKLFF. In DNA form, the CDR3 reads TGCGCCAGCAGCTTGGAACCGACAGGGACCGGGGAAAAACTGTTTTTT.

This clone was found a few times. The rearrangement joins TRBV10-3 to TRBJ2-1; 12 bases line up with TRBD1. CDR1 and CDR2 (germline): ENHRY, SYGVKD. There are 15 residues in the CDR3. The junction had 3 bases not matched to a gene; V was cut back by 0 bases and J by 9 bases. CDR3 residues: CAISESGTGGLEQFF. As DNA, the CDR3 is TGTGCCATCAGTGAGTCAGGGACAGGGGGCCTTGAGCAGTTCTTC.

The chain recombines TRBV4-1 with TRBJ2-7; D is uncertain. The CDR3 is made up of 14 amino acids. V lost 3 bases and J 2 bases, leaving 11 bases between the germline ends. The germline V gene has CDR1 MGHRA and CDR2 YSYEKL. The CDR3 loop reads CASSQSIEAYEQYF. As DNA, the CDR3 is TGCGCCAGCAGCCAGTCAATCGAAGCCTACGAGCAGTACTTC.

The chain recombines TRBV18 with TRBJ2-7; 7 bases fit TRBD1. V lost 0 bases and J lost 7; bases outside the gene matches: 9. Germline V gives CDR1 KGHSH, CDR2 LQKENI. The CDR3 consists of 15 residues. Written as DNA, the CDR3 is TGTGCCAGCTCACCACCGGCCAGGGGGTTGGATGAGCAGTACTTC. As protein: CASSPPARGLDEQYF. Together with reference TRBV18 and TRBJ2-7, the CDR3 gives the full variable domain: NAGVMQNPRHLVRRRGQEARLRCSPMKGHSHVYWYRQLPEEGLKFMVYLQKENIIDESGMPKERFSAEFPKEGPSILRIQQVVRGDSAAYFCASSPPARGLDEQYFGPGTRLTVT.

This rearrangement joins TRBV7-6 to TRBJ2-2; possible D gene TRBD2, 6 bases. The CDR3 consists of 14 residues. V lost 5 bases and J 6 bases, leaving 13 bases between the germline ends. Germline lookup yields CDR1 SGHVS and CDR2 FNYEAQ. The CDR3 region has the DNA TGTGCCAGCAGCCGAGTCACGGGGGCCGGGGAGCTGTTTTTT. This codes for CASSRVTGAGELFF.

This clone has only one observation. The chain joins TRBV7-9 to TRBJ2-7; D gene uncertain. The V and J ends lost 2 bases and 3 bases respectively, with 5 bases between them. The germline CDR1 and CDR2 sequences are SEHNR and FQNEAQ (reference sequence). CDR3 size: 12 residues. CDR3 loop: CASSLFSYEQYF. The CDR3 bases are TGTGCCAGCAGCTTATTCAGCTACGAGCAGTACTTC.

The J gene is TRBJ2-5, the V gene TRBV9; D uncertain. V was trimmed by 4 bases and J by 5 bases, leaving 9 bases between them. This CDR3 region has 12 residues. Germline CDR1 SGDLS, CDR2 YYNGEE. The CDR3 nucleotides are TGTGCCAGCAGCCCTAACTGGGAGACCCAGTACTTC. This gives the protein CASSPNWETQYF. The entire variable domain, with the rest obtained from reference TRBV9 and TRBJ2-5, is as follows: DSGVTQTPKHLITATGQRVTLRCSPRSGDLSVYWYQQSLDQGLQFLIQYYNGEERAKGNILERFSAQQFPDLHSELNLSSLELGDSALYFCASSPNWETQYFGPGTRLLVL.

The J gene is TRBJ2-3, the V gene TRBV18; 8 nucleotides match TRBD1. The V gene end was trimmed by 6 bases and the J gene end by 0 bases; junction bases not matched to a gene: 5. Germline V lookup: CDR1 KGHSH, CDR2 LQKENI. This CDR3 comprises 15 residues. In DNA form, the CDR3 reads TGTGCCAGCTCCCCTCGACAGGGGAGCACAGATACGCAGTATTTT. This sequence encodes CASSPRQGSTDTQYF. Filled out from reference TRBV18 and TRBJ2-3, the complete variable domain reads NAGVMQNPRHLVRRRGQEARLRCSPMKGHSHVYWYRQLPEEGLKFMVYLQKENIIDESGMPKERFSAEFPKEGPSILRIQQVVRGDSAAYFCASSPRQGSTDTQYFGPGTRLTVL.

The chain is built from TRBV6-1 and TRBJ2-5, with 7 bases identical to TRBD1. V lost 5 bases to trimming and J lost 13 bases; unmatched junction nucleotides: 10. The CDR3 contains 12 residues. The germline CDR1 and CDR2 sequences are MNHNS and SASEGT. Here the CDR3 DNA reads TGTGCCAGCAGTCGAGAGGGGGCTAAGGGGTACTTC. This sequence encodes CASSREGAKGYF.

The CDR3 sequence: CAIRRTGTSYEQYF. CDR3 bases: TGTGCCATCAGAAGGACAGGAACCTCCTACGAGCAGTACTTC. The J gene is TRBJ2-7, the V gene TRBV10-3, with TRBD1 identical over 7 bases. This CDR3 is 14 amino acids long. The junction had 5 bases not matched to a gene; V was cut back by 6 bases and J by 0 bases. CDR1 and CDR2 from the germline V gene are ENHRY and SYGVKD.

The V and J genes are TRBV28 and TRBJ1-2, with 8 bases matching TRBD1. Germline V gene sequence: CDR1 MDHEN, CDR2 SYDVKM. This CDR3 is 15 amino acids long. Trimming removed 7 bases from V and 1 base from J; junction bases left unmatched: 8. The CDR3 bases are TGTGCCAGCAAGGCCCCGACAGGGGATAACTATGGCTACACCTTC. Encoded protein: CASKAPTGDNYGYTF.

This chain joins TRBV6-5 and TRBJ1-2; 8 bases map to TRBD1. Germline CDR1 is MNHEY and CDR2 is SVGAGI. CDR3 size: 14 residues. The J segment lost 4 bases and the V segment lost 5 bases, leaving 6 bases of the junction unmatched. This chain's CDR3 is CASSRDRLGYGYTF. CDR3 DNA sequence: TGTGCCAGCAGTCGGGACAGGCTAGGCTATGGCTACACCTTC.

Note on this clone: Different DNA sequences within this sample yield the same CDR3. J is TRBJ2-3 and V is TRBV5-1; D is uncertain. Germline lookup yields CDR1 SGHRS and CDR2 YFSETQ. The CDR3 consists of 15 residues. Trimming took 0 bases from V and 3 from J, leaving 11 bases between them. The CDR3 loop is CASSLEGGSTDTQYF. Here the CDR3 DNA reads TGCGCCAGCAGCTTGGAGGGTGGCTCTACAGATACGCAGTATTTT.

V and J are TRBV23-1 and TRBJ2-7; 10 bases map to TRBD2. TRBV23-1 is an ORF, with its function uncertain. Trimming at V came to 3 bases and at J to 5 bases, leaving 10 bases not matched to a gene. This CDR3 region has 16 residues. The CDR3 here is CASSHSDLAGGNEQYF. The DNA of the CDR3 is TGCGCCAGCAGTCATTCCGATTTAGCGGGAGGCAACGAGCAGTACTTC.

J is TRBJ1-3 and V is TRBV7-9, with a tentative D call TRBD1 (5 bases). Germline CDR1 SEHNR, CDR2 FQNEAQ (reference sequence). The CDR3 length is 16 residues. Trimming shortened V by 4 bases and J by 7 bases, and 20 bases separated the two germline ends. CDR3 residues: CASSYQGPRGGNTIYF. The CDR3 DNA reads TGTGCCAGCAGCTACCAGGGTCCCCGGGGGGGGAACACCATATATTTT.

The chain uses TRBV5-1 and TRBJ2-2; possible D gene TRBD2, 5 bases. The CDR3 contains 17 residues. The V end lost 1 base, the J end lost 2 bases, and 15 bases lay between the germline ends. Germline V gene sequence: CDR1 SGHRS, CDR2 YFSETQ. CDR3: CASSLRPRGSNTGELFF. CDR3 DNA: TGCGCCAGCAGCTTGCGTCCTCGAGGGTCTAACACCGGGGAGCTGTTTTTT. Full variable domain (outside the CDR3, taken from reference TRBV5-1 and TRBJ2-2): KAGVTQTPRYLIKTRGQQVTLSCSPISGHRSVSWYQQTPGQGLQFLFEYFSETQRNKGNFPGRFSGRQFSNSRSEMNVSTLELGDSALYLCASSLRPRGSNTGELFFGEGSRLTVL.

This clone was seen more than once but under ten times. The chain joins TRBV7-2 to TRBJ2-2; 9 bases map to TRBD2. This CDR3 comprises 15 residues. Germline V gene data show CDR1 as SGHTA and CDR2 as FQGNSA. The V segment lost 1 base and the J segment 5 bases; nucleotides outside the gene matches: 2. The CDR3 spells CASSLVTSGTGELFF. The CDR3 DNA reads as TGTGCCAGCAGCTTAGTAACTAGCGGGACCGGGGAGCTGTTTTTT. Variable domain in full (rest from reference TRBV7-2 and TRBJ2-2): GAGVSQSPSNKVTEKGKDVELRCDPISGHTALYWYRQSLGQGLEFLIYFQGNSAPDKSGLPSDRFSAERTGGSVSTLTIQRTQQEDSAVYLCASSLVTSGTGELFFGEGSRLTVL.

The rearrangement links TRBV11-2 to TRBJ2-1, with D possibly matching TRBD1 (6 bases). Germline V gene lookup returns CDR1 SGHAT and CDR2 FQNNGV. This CDR3 comprises 14 residues. Trimming stripped 0 bases from V and 3 bases from J, with 6 bases between. The CDR3 region has the DNA TGTGCCAGCAGCTTAGAACAGGGCTACAATGAGCAGTTCTTC. It specifies CASSLEQGYNEQFF.

The gene calls are TRBV9 and TRBJ2-6; 8 nucleotides agree with TRBD2. Germline V gives CDR1 SGDLS, CDR2 YYNGEE. The CDR3 contains 16 residues. With 4 bases clipped from V and 3 bases from J, the junction kept 6 bases outside the gene matches. The CDR3 DNA sequence: TGTGCCAGCAGCCCCACCGGGGGGGTTGGGGCCAACGTCCTGACTTTC. Translation: CASSPTGGVGANVLTF.

CDR3 sequence (DNA): TGTGCCAGCAGTCTTCAGGGGGCAAGAGATACGCAGTATTTT. This codes for CASSLQGARDTQYF. The chain is built from TRBV2 and TRBJ2-3, with TRBD1 matching over 8 bases. In germline, CDR1 is SNHLY, CDR2 FYNNEI. The V gene end was trimmed by 5 bases and the J gene end by 5 bases; junction bases not matched to a gene: 6. This CDR3 comprises 14 residues.

The chain uses TRBV6-1 and TRBJ2-5, with 9 nucleotides matching TRBD1. There are 14 residues in the CDR3. J was trimmed by 3 bases and V by 8 bases; bases with no gene match: 7. Germline assignment: CDR1 MNHNS and CDR2 SASEGT. The CDR3 loop is CASRAGTGKETQYF. CDR3 in DNA: TGTGCCAGCCGAGCAGGGACAGGGAAAGAGACCCAGTACTTC.

The V gene is TRBV7-3, the J gene TRBJ2-1; D uncertain. The CDR3 length is 13 residues. The V and J ends lost 0 bases and 8 bases respectively, with 8 bases between them. Germline values: CDR1 SGHTA, CDR2 FQGTGA. CDR3 region: CASSLTKQDEQFF. CDR3 in DNA: TGTGCCAGCAGCTTAACCAAGCAGGATGAGCAGTTCTTC.

This chain uses TRBV5-1 with TRBJ2-7, with 8 bases aligning to TRBD1. V lost 5 bases to trimming and J lost 2 bases; unmatched junction nucleotides: 3. Germline CDR1 is SGHRS and CDR2 is YFSETQ. This CDR3 is 13 amino acids long. CDR3 sequence reads: CASRLQGAYEQYF. The CDR3 nucleotides are TGCGCCAGCAGGCTACAGGGGGCCTACGAGCAGTACTTC.

The chain uses TRBV2 and TRBJ1-4; D uncertain. Germline V gives CDR1 SNHLY, CDR2 FYNNEI. The CDR3 covers 11 residues. V was clipped by 11 bases and J by 7 bases, with 11 bases between them. The CDR3 loop reads CAAMTIEKLFF. CDR3 DNA: TGTGCCGCAATGACGATTGAAAAACTGTTTTTT.

V gene TRBV4-1 combines with J gene TRBJ1-2; no definite D call. CDR3 size: 16 residues. The V end was cut by 0 bases, the J end by 2 bases, with 13 bases between. Germline CDR1 reads MGHRA; CDR2 reads YSYEKL. CDR3 in DNA: TGCGCCAGCAGCCAAGATGGGTGGACCGCGAACTATGGCTACACCTTC. Translating it yields CASSQDGWTANYGYTF.

The gene calls are TRBV5-1 and TRBJ2-3; TRBD1 agrees at 10 bases. Trimming removed 3 bases from V and 2 bases from J; junction bases left unmatched: 3. Germline V gene sequence: CDR1 SGHRS, CDR2 YFSETQ. There are 15 residues in the CDR3. The CDR3 region is CASSSGQGDTDTQYF. CDR3 in DNA: TGCGCCAGCAGCTCAGGACAGGGGGACACAGATACGCAGTATTTT.

The chain uses TRBV7-2 and TRBJ1-4, with TRBD1 as a possible D gene (5 bases). The CDR3 has 13 amino acids. Per the germline V gene, CDR1 is SGHTA and CDR2 is FQGNSA. Trimming pared 5 bases from V and 6 bases from J, leaving 10 bases between. The CDR3 region is CASSRQTDEKLFF. The DNA for the CDR3 is TGTGCCAGCAGCCGACAGACCGATGAAAAACTGTTTTTT.

J is TRBJ1-1 and V is TRBV5-6; possible D gene TRBD1, 5 bases. CDR3 length: 14 amino acids. V lost 0 bases to trimming and J lost 4 bases, with 10 bases between them. Germline CDR1 and CDR2: SGHDT and YYEEEE. The CDR3 DNA reads as TGTGCCAGCAGCTTGGCCGCGGGGGGCACTGAAGCTTTCTTT. Encoded protein: CASSLAAGGTEAFF.